The rows below give T cell receptor beta chains drawn from one sample of a study of cytomegalovirus exposure and HLA in healthy donors. The repertoire was sequenced with immunoSEQ multiplex PCR; TCRdb's copy has only in-frame clones and lacks some. The sample records 150,000 or so clones, around 82% being singletons. The specimen sequenced was PBMCs. Every receptor here comes from a woman between 50 and 59 years old in good health and CMV-seropositive. Both conserved end residues are trimmed from each CDR3.

V,length,CDR3
TRBV29-1,12,SVGSAGNSYEQY
TRBV19,13,ASTQLAGGRDEQF
TRBV27,9,ASSSNTEAF
TRBV4-2,16,ASSQALLAGETTDTQY
TRBV7-2,13,ASSFDRGPYNEQF
TRBV6-5,13,ASSPQGLAKNIQY
TRBV4-3,12,ASSQEAGRNEQF
TRBV27,12,ASSPGQTNQPQH
TRBV27,15,ASSPGTGGTLGYGYT
TRBV7-9,12,ASSPRNRGPEQY
TRBV5-4,14,ASSLTGRPAGNIQY
TRBV5-1,11,ASTETVNTEAF
TRBV7-2,13,ASNLGGSGANVLT
TRBV4-2,18,ASSQNGGHLTATRGNEQF
TRBV27,13,ASSLGSGGVNEQF
TRBV4-3,10,ASSQGSTRAF
TRBV10-2,17,ASRDPRDSNRGLYNEQF
TRBV5-1,13,ASSLDGVSTDTQY
TRBV5-4,11,ASSQGSSYEQY
TRBV12-5,11,ASGLENRGEQF
TRBV18,13,ASSPGLGNTGELF
TRBV5-8,11,ASTNGREQPQH
TRBV6-1,10,ASSLSAGELF
TRBV2,11,ASSATSANEQF
TRBV7-9,13,ASSLSGGTPSPLH
TRBV14,12,ASGRQGTYNEQF
TRBV5-1,10,ASSLGGSEQY
TRBV6-6,12,ASTSGQPNSPLH
TRBV2,12,ASNPGQANTEAF
TRBV7-9,11,ASSLRGVYEQY
TRBV5-5,12,ASSGQGFNEKLF
TRBV7-9,13,ASSSRGNWGYEQY
TRBV7-2,10,ASSSTFYEQY